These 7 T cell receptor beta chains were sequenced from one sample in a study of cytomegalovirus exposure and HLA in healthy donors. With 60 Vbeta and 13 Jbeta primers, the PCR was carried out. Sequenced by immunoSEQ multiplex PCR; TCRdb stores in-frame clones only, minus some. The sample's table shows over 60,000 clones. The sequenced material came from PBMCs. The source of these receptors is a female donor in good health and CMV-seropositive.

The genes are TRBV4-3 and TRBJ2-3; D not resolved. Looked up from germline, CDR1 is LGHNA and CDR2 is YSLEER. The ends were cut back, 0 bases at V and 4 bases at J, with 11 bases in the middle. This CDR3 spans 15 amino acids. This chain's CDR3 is CASSQDRVSSDTQYF. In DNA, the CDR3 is TGCGCCAGCAGCCAAGATCGCGTTTCGTCAGATACGCAGTATTTT.

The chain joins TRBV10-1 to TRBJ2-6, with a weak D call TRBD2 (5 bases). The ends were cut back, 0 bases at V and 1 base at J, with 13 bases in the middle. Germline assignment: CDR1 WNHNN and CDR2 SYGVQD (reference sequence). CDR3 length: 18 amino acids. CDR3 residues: CASSESVRRGSGANVLTF. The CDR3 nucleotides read TGCGCCAGCAGTGAGTCAGTCCGAAGAGGGTCTGGGGCCAACGTCCTGACTTTC.

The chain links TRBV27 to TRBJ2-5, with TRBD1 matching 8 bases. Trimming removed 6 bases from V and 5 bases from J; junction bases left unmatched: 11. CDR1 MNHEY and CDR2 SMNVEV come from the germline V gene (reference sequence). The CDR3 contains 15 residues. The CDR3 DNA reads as TGTGCCAGCAGCACCAGGGGGCGCATTGGGGAGACCCAGTACTTC. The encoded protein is CASSTRGRIGETQYF.

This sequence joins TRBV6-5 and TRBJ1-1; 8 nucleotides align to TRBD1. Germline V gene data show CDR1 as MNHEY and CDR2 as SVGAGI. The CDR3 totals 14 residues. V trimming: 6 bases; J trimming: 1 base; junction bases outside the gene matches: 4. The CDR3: CASRFQGANTEAFF. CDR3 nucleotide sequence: TGTGCCAGCAGGTTCCAGGGGGCGAACACTGAAGCTTTCTTT.

Written as DNA, the CDR3 is TGCGCCAGCAGTCCCCTGGGCCTTCAAGAGACCCAGTACTTC. This translates into CASSPLGLQETQYF. The V gene is TRBV10-2, the J gene TRBJ2-5; D uncertain. The CDR3 is made up of 14 amino acids. Germline V gene data show CDR1 as WSHSY and CDR2 as SAAADI. V lost 5 bases and J lost 2, with 12 bases in between.

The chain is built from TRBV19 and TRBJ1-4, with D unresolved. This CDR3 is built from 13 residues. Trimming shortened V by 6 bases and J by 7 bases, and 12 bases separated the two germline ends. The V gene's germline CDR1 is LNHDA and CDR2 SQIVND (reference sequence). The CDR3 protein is CASRGDKGEKLFF. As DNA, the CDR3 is TGTGCCAGTAGGGGAGATAAGGGTGAAAAACTGTTTTTT.

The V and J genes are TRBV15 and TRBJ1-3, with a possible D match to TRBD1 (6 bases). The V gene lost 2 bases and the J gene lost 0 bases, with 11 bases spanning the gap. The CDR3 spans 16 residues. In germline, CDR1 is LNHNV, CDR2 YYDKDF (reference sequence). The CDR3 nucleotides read TGTGCCACCAGCAGAACTGTCAGGGGCTCTGGAAACACCATATATTTT. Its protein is CATSRTVRGSGNTIYF.